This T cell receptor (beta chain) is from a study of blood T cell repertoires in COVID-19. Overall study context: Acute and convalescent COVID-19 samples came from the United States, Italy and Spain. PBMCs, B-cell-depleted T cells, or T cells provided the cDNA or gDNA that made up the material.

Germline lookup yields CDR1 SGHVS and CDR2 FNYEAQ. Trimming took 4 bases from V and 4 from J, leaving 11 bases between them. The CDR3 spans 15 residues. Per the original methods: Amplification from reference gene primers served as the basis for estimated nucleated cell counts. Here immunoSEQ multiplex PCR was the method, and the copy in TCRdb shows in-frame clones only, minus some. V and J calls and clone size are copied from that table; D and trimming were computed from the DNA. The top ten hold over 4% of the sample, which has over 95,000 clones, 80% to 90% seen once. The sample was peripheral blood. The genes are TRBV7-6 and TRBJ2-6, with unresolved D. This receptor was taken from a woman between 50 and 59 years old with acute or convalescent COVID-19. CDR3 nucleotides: TGTGCCAGCAGCTCGGCGGCAGCCGGGGCCAACGTCCTGACTTTC. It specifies CASSSAAAGANVLTF. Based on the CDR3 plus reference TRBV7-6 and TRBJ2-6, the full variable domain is GAGVSQSPRYKVTKRGQDVALRCDPISGHVSLYWYRQALGQGPEFLTYFNYEAQQDKSGLPNDRFSAERPEGSISTLTIQRTEQRDSAMYRCASSSAAAGANVLTFGAGSRLTVL.